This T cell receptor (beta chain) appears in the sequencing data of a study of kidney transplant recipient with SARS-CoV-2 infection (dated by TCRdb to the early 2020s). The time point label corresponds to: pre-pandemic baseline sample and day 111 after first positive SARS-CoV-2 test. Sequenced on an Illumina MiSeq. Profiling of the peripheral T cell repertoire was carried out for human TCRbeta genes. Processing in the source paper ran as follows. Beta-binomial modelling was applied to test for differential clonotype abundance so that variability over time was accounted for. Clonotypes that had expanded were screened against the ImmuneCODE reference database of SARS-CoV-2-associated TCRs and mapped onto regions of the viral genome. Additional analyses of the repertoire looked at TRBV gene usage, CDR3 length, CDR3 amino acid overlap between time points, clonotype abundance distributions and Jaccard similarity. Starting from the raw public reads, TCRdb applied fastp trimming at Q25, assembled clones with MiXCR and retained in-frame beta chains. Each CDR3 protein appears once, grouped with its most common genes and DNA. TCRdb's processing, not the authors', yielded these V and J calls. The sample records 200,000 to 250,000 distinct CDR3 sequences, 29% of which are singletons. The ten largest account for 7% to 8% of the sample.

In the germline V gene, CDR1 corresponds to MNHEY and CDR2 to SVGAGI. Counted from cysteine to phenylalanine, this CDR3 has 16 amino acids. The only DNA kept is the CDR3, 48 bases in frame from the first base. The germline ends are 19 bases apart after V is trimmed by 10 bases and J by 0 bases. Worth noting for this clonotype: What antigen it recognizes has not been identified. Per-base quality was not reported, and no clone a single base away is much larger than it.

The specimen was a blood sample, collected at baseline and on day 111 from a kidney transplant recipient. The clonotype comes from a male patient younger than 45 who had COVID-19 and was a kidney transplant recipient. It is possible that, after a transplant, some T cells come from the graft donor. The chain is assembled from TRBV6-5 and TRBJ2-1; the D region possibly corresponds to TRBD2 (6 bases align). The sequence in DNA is TGTGCCACGACAGCCTGGGGGGAAAGCTCCTACAATGAGCAGTTCTTC. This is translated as CATTAWGESSYNEQFF.